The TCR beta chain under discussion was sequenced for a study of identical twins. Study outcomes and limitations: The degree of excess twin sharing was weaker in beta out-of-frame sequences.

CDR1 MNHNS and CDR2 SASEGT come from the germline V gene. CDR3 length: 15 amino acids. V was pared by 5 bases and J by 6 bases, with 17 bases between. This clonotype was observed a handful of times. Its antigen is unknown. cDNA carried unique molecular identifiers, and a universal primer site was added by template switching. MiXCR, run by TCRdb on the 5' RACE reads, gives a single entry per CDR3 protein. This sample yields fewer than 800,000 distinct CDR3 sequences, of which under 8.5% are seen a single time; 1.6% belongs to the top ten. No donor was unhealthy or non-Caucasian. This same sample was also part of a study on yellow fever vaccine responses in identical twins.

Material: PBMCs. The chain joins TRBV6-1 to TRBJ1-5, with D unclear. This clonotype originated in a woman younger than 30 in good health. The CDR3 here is CASSPRGLGSQPQHF. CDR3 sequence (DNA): TGTGCCAGCAGTCCCCGAGGGTTGGGTAGTCAGCCCCAGCATTTT.